This T cell receptor (beta chain) is from a study of PD-1 blockade in classical Hodgkin lymphoma. Sequenced by immunoSEQ multiplex PCR; TCRdb stores in-frame clones only, minus some. The table shows roughly 4,000 clones, with approximately 70% occurring only once. V lost 4 bases and J 1 base, leaving 10 bases between the germline ends. Germline lookup yields CDR1 SEHNR and CDR2 FQNEAQ (reference sequence). This CDR3 has 15 residues. As for time point: cycle 4 day 1 (C4D1), after less than 7 weeks of nivolumab. Exposure to brentuximab vedotin varied, and each patient had relapsed following autologous stem cell transplantation. Complete response, partial response or progressive disease was each patient's best response. Findings and limits, study-wide: Reports described newly diagnosed patients as having lower baseline TCR diversity than healthy donors. Among the patients, those starting nivolumab under 1 year after ASCT were excluded.

As to this clone: What it binds is unknown.

The sequencing used peripheral blood mononuclear cells (PBMCs), collected before the fourth cycle of nivolumab. The source is a human donor with classical Hodgkin lymphoma. The chain has TRBV7-9 and TRBJ2-2, with D perhaps TRBD1 or TRBD2 (5 bases each). As DNA, the CDR3 is TGTGCCAGCAGCTCAAGGGACGAGAACACCGGGGAGCTGTTTTTT. It translates to CASSSRDENTGELFF.